The rows below give T cell receptor beta chains drawn from one sample of a study of blood T cells in healthy people across ages. MiXCR was run by TCRdb on the 5' RACE reads, yielding one entry per CDR3 protein. The table records about 680,000 distinct CDR3 sequences, around 48% of them present only once. The sample was blood. All receptors come from a woman aged 55-70 years in good health. Both conserved end residues are part of each CDR3. The order of the fields is J gene, D gene, clone size, V gene, CDR3 protein, CDR3 DNA. A D gene is named only where the DNA matches it firmly. For some rows the clone size is stated as once, few or many, or as a class when expanded; others skip it.

j_gene: TRBJ2-1; d_gene: -; abundance: few; v_gene: TRBV2; CDR3aa: CASSQGREQFF; CDR3nt: TGTGCCAGCAGTCAAGGCAGGGAGCAGTTCTTC
j_gene: TRBJ2-5; d_gene: -; abundance: -; v_gene: TRBV5-1; CDR3aa: CASSLSLGGRNNEQYF; CDR3nt: TGCGCCAGCAGCTTGAGTTTGGGGGGACGGAACAATGAGCAGTACTTC
j_gene: TRBJ2-7; d_gene: -; abundance: many; v_gene: TRBV13; CDR3aa: CASSLGPGEQYF; CDR3nt: TGTGCCAGCAGCTTGGGGCCGGGCGAGCAGTACTTC
j_gene: TRBJ2-7; d_gene: -; abundance: few; v_gene: TRBV7-2; CDR3aa: CASSLTSGGEAYEQYF; CDR3nt: TGTGCCAGCAGCTTAACCTCGGGTGGGGAAGCCTACGAGCAGTACTTC
j_gene: TRBJ2-5; d_gene: -; abundance: -; v_gene: TRBV5-1; CDR3aa: CASSLVGHKETQYF; CDR3nt: TGCGCCAGCAGCTTGGTTGGACACAAAGAGACCCAGTACTTC
j_gene: TRBJ2-5; d_gene: -; abundance: -; v_gene: TRBV28; CDR3aa: CASSYGGRETQYF; CDR3nt: TGTGCCAGCAGTTACGGGGGGCGAGAGACCCAGTACTTC
j_gene: TRBJ2-1; d_gene: -; abundance: -; v_gene: TRBV25-1; CDR3aa: CASSEYLGFGSGDEQFF; CDR3nt: TGTGCCAGCAGTGAATATTTAGGTTTCGGGAGTGGCGATGAGCAGTTCTTC
j_gene: TRBJ1-2; d_gene: TRBD1; abundance: few; v_gene: TRBV25-1; CDR3aa: CATGQNYGYTF; CDR3nt: TGTGCCACGGGACAGAACTATGGCTACACCTTC
j_gene: TRBJ1-1; d_gene: TRBD1; abundance: -; v_gene: TRBV29-1; CDR3aa: CSVLRDREAEAFF; CDR3nt: TGCAGCGTCCTCCGGGACAGGGAGGCTGAAGCTTTCTTT
j_gene: TRBJ2-5; d_gene: TRBD2; abundance: few; v_gene: TRBV4-2; CDR3aa: CASSQETGGPGETQYF; CDR3nt: TGTGCCAGCAGCCAAGAAACGGGAGGGCCGGGAGAGACCCAGTACTTC
j_gene: TRBJ2-1; d_gene: TRBD2; abundance: -; v_gene: TRBV2; CDR3aa: CASTKLAGEGNEQFF; CDR3nt: TGTGCCAGCACCAAACTAGCGGGAGAAGGTAATGAGCAGTTCTTC
j_gene: TRBJ2-3; d_gene: TRBD1; abundance: -; v_gene: TRBV11-2; CDR3aa: CASSLGRWTGPTDTQYF; CDR3nt: TGTGCCAGCAGCCTTGGGCGGTGGACAGGACCGACAGATACGCAGTATTTT
j_gene: TRBJ2-5; d_gene: -; abundance: many; v_gene: TRBV7-7; CDR3aa: CASSLAWGGGETQYF; CDR3nt: TGTGCCAGCAGCTTAGCGTGGGGAGGAGGCGAGACCCAGTACTTC
j_gene: TRBJ2-1; d_gene: -; abundance: once; v_gene: TRBV9; CDR3aa: CASSVAASRTYEQFF; CDR3nt: TGTGCCAGCAGCGTAGCGGCTAGCCGAACCTACGAGCAGTTCTTC
j_gene: TRBJ2-5; d_gene: -; abundance: few; v_gene: TRBV29-1; CDR3aa: CSVEGSAGAQYF; CDR3nt: TGCAGCGTTGAAGGGAGTGCAGGGGCCCAGTACTTC
j_gene: TRBJ2-7; d_gene: -; abundance: few; v_gene: TRBV2; CDR3aa: CASERQVRYEQYF; CDR3nt: TGTGCCAGCGAACGACAGGTTAGATACGAGCAGTACTTC